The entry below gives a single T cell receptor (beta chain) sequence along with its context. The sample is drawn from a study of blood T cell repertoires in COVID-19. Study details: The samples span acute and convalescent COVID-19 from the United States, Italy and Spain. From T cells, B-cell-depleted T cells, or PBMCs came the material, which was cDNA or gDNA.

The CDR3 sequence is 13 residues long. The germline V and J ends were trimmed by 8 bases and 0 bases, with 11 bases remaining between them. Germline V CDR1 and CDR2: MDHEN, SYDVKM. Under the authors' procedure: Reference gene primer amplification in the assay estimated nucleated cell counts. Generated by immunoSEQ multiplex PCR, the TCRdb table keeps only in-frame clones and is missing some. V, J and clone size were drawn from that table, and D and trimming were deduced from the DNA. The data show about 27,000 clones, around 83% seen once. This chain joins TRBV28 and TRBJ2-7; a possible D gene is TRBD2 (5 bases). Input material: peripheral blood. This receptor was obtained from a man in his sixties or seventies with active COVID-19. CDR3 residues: CASGLTISYEQYF. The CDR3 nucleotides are TGTGCCAGCGGACTGACTATCTCCTACGAGCAGTACTTC.